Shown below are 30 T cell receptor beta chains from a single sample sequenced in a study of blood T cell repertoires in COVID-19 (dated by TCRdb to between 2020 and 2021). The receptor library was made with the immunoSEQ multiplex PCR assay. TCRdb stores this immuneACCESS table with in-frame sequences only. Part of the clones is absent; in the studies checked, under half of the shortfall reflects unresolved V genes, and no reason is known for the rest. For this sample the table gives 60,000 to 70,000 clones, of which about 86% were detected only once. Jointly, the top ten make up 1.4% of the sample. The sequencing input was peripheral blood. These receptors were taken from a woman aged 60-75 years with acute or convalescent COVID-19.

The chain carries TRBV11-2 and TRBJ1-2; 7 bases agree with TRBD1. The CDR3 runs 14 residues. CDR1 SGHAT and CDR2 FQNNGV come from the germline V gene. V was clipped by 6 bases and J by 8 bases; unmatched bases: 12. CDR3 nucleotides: TGTGCCAGCAGACCTACAGGGGCGAAGTCCGGCTACACCTTC. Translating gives CASRPTGAKSGYTF.

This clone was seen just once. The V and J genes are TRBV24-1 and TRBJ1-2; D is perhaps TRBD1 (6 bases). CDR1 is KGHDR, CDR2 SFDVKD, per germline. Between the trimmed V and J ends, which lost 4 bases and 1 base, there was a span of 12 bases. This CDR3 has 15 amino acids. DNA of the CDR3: TGTGCCACCAGTGACCCAGGGGCTGATAACTATGGCTACACCTTC. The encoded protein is CATSDPGADNYGYTF.

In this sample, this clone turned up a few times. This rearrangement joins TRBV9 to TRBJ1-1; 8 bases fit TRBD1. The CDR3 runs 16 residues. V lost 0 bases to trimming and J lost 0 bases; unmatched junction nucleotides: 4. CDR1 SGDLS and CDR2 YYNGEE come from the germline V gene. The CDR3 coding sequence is TGTGCCAGCAGCGTAGGGACAGGGCTTATGAACACTGAAGCTTTCTTT. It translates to CASSVGTGLMNTEAFF.

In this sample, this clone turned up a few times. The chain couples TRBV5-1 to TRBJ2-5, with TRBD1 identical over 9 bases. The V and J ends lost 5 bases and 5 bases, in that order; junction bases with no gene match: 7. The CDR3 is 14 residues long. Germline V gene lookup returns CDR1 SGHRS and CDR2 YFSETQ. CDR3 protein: CASRNGGTGETQYF. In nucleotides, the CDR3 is TGCGCCAGCAGGAACGGGGGGACAGGGGAGACCCAGTACTTC.

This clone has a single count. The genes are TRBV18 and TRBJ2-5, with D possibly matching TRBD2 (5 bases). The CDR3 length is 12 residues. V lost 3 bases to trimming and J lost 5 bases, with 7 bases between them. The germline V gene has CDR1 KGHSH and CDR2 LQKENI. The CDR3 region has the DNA TGTGCCAGCTCACCGGCGGGCGAGACCCAGTACTTC. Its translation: CASSPAGETQYF.

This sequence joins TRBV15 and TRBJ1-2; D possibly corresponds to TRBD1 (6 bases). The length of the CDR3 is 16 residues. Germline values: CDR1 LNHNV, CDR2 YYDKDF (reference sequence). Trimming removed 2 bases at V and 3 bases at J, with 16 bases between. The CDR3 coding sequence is TGTGCCACCAGCAGAAAGGTCCCCTCAGGGGACTATGGCTACACCTTC. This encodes CATSRKVPSGDYGYTF.

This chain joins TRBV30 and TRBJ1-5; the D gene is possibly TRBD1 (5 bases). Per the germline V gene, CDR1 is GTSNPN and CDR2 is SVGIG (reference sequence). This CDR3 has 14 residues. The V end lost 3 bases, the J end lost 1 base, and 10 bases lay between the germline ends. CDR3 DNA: TGTGCCTGGAGCATTAGGGGCAGCAATCAGCCCCAGCATTTT. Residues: CAWSIRGSNQPQHF.

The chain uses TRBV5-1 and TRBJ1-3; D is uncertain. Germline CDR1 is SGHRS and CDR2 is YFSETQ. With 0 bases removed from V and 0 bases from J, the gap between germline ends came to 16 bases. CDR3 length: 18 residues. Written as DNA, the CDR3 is TGCGCCAGCAGCTTGGGCCCCTCGGGTATTATCTCTGGAAACACCATATATTTT. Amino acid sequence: CASSLGPSGIISGNTIYF.

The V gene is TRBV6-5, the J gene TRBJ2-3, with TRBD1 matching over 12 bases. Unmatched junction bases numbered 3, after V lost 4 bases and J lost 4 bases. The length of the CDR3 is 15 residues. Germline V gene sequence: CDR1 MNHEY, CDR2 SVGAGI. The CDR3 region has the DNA TGTGCCAGCAGTTGGGACAGGGGGCGTGCAGATACGCAGTATTTT. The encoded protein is CASSWDRGRADTQYF.

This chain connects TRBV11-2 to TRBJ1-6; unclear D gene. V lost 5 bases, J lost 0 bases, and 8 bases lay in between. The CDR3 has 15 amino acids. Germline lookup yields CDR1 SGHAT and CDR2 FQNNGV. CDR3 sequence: CASSPIGSYNSPLHF. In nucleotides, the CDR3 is TGTGCCAGCAGCCCAATCGGCTCCTATAATTCACCCCTCCACTTT.

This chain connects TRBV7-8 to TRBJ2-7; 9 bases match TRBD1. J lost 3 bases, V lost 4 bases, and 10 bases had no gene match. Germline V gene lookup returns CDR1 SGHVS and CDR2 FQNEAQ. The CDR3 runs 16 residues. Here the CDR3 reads CASSYVLDRGGYEQYF. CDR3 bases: TGTGCCAGCAGCTACGTACTGGACAGGGGCGGCTACGAGCAGTACTTC.

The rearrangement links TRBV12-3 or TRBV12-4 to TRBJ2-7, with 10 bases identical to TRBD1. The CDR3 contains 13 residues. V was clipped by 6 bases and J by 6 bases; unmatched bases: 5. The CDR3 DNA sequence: TGTGCCAGCAGACGGACAGGGGGAGGCGAGCAGTACTTC. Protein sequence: CASRRTGGGEQYF.

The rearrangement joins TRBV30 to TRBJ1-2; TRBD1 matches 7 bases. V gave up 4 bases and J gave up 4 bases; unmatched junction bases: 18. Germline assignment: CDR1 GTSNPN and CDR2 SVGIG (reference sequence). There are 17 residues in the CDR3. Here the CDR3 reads CAWILTFRDSRSYGYTF. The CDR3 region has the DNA TGTGCCTGGATTTTGACCTTCAGGGACAGTCGATCCTATGGCTACACCTTC.

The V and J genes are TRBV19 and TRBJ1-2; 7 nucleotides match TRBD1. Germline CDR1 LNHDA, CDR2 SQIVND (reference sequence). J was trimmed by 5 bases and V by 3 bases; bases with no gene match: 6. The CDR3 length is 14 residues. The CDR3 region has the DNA TGTGCCAGTAGTATGCGACAGGGTTGGTATGGCTACACCTTC. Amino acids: CASSMRQGWYGYTF.

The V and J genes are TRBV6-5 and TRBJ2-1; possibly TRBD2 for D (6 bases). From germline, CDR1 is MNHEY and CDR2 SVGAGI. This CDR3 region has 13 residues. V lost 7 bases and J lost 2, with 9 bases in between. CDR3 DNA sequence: TGTGCCAGCAAGGGACTGGCCTACAATGAGCAGTTCTTC. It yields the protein CASKGLAYNEQFF.

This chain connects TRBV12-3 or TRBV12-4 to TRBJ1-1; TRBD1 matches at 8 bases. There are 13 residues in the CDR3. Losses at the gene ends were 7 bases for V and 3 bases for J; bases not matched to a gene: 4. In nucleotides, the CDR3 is TGTGCCAGCACCGACAGGGGCGACACTGAAGCTTTCTTT. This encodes CASTDRGDTEAFF.

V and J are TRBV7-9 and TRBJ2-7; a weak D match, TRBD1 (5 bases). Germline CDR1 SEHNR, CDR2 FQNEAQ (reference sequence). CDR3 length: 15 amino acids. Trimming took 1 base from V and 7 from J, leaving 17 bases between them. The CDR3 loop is CASSLEGATAREQYF. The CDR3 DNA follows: TGTGCCAGCAGCTTAGAAGGGGCCACCGCGCGGGAGCAGTACTTC.

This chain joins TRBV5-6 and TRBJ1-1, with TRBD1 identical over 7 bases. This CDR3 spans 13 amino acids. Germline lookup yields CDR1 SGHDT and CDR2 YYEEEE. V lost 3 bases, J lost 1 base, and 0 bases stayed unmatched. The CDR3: CASSWDRNTEAFF. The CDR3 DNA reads TGTGCCAGCAGCTGGGACAGGAACACTGAAGCTTTCTTT.

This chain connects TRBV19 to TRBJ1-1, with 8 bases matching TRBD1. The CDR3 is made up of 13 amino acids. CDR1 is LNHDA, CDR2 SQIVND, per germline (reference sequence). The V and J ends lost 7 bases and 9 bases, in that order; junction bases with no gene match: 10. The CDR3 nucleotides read TGTGCCAGTACCGTGGACAGGGAGGAAAAAGCTTTCTTT. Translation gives CASTVDREEKAFF. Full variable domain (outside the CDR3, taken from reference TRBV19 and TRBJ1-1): DGGITQSPKYLFRKEGQNVTLSCEQNLNHDAMYWYRQDPGQGLRLIYYSQIVNDFQKGDIAEGYSVSREKKESFPLTVTSAQKNPTAFYLCASTVDREEKAFFGQGTRLTVV.

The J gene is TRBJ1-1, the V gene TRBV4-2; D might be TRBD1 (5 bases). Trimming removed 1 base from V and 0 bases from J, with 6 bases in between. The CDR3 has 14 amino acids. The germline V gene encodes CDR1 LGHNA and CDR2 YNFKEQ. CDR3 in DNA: TGTGCCAGCAGCCAAGCAGGGATGAACACTGAAGCTTTCTTT. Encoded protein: CASSQAGMNTEAFF.

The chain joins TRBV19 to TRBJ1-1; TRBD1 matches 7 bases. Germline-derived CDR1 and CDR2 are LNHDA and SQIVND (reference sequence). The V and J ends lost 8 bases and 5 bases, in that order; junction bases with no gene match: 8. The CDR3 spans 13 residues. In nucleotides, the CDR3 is TGTGCCAGTGGAGGGGGCGCTTGGACTGAAGCTTTCTTT. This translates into CASGGGAWTEAFF.

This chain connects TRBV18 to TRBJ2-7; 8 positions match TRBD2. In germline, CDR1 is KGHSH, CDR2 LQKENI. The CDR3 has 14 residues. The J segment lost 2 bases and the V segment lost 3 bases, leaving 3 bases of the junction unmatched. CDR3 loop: CASSPRREAYEQYF. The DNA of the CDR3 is TGTGCCAGCTCACCGAGGCGGGAGGCCTACGAGCAGTACTTC.

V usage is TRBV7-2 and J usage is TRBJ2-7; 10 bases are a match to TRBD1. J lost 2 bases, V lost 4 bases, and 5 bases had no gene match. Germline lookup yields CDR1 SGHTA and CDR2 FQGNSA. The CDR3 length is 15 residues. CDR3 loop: CASSYSGTGAYEQYF. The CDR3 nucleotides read TGTGCCAGCAGCTATTCCGGGACAGGGGCCTACGAGCAGTACTTC.

As DNA, the CDR3 is TGTGCCAGCAGCTTGGTGTCAGGGGCCACTGAAGCTTTCTTT. Translating gives CASSLVSGATEAFF. The chain recombines TRBV5-6 with TRBJ1-1, with D perhaps TRBD1 (6 bases). Trimming cost V 0 bases and J 4 bases, with 10 bases left between them. CDR3 size: 14 residues. Looked up from germline, CDR1 is SGHDT and CDR2 is YYEEEE.

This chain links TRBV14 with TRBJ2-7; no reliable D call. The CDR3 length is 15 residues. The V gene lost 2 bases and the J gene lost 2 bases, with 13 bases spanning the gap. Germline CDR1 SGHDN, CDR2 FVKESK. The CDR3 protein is CASSQHFGLTYEQYF. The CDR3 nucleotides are TGTGCCAGCAGCCAACATTTCGGGTTGACCTACGAGCAGTACTTC.

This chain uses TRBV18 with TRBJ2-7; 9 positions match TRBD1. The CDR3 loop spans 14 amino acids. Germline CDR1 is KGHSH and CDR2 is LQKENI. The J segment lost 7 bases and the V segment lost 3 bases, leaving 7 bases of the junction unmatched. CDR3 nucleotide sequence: TGTGCCAGCTCACCCGGGACAGGGCTAGAAGAGCAGTACTTC. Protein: CASSPGTGLEEQYF.

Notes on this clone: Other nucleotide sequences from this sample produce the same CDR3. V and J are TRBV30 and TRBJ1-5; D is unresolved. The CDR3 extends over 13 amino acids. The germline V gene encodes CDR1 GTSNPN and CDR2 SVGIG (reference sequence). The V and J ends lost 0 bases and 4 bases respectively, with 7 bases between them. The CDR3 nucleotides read TGTGCCTGGAGTGTGAGAGAGAATCAGCCCCAGCATTTT. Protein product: CAWSVRENQPQHF.

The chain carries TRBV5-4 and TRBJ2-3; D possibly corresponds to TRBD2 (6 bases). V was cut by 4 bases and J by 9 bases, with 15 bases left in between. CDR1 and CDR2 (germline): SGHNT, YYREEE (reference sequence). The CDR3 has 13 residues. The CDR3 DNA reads TGTGCCAGCAGCGGCCAAGGTGGGGGGACGCAGTATTTT. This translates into CASSGQGGGTQYF.

In nucleotides, the CDR3 is TGTGCCAGCTCCTCGAGGAGGAGTCAGCCCCAGCATTTT. It translates to CASSSRRSQPQHF. The chain recombines TRBV18 with TRBJ1-5; D gene unclear. The CDR3 runs to 13 residues. Between the trimmed V and J ends, which lost 6 bases and 6 bases, there was a span of 12 bases. The V gene's germline CDR1 is KGHSH and CDR2 LQKENI.

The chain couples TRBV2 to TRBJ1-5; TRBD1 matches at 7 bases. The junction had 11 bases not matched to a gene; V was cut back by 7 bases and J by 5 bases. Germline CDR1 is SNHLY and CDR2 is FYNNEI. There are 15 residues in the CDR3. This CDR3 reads CASTYQTGLDQPQHF. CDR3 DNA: TGTGCCAGCACCTATCAGACAGGGTTAGATCAGCCCCAGCATTTT.